Shown below are 12 T cell receptor beta chains from a single sample sequenced in a study of blood T cell repertoires in COVID-19. Produced via immunoSEQ multiplex PCR; TCRdb's table is partial and in-frame only. The sample has approximately 130,000 clones, about 76% seen once; the top ten hold more than 15%. The sample comprised peripheral blood. These receptors all stem from a man older than 75 with acute or convalescent COVID-19.

This chain connects TRBV7-3 to TRBJ2-5; TRBD2 aligns across 9 bases. The junction had 6 bases not matched to a gene; V was cut back by 2 bases and J by 5 bases. This CDR3 spans 15 amino acids. The germline gives CDR1 SGHTA, CDR2 FQGTGA. The CDR3 here is CASSLAGGPLETQYF. CDR3 DNA: TGTGCCAGCAGCTTAGCGGGGGGGCCTTTGGAGACCCAGTACTTC.

This chain joins TRBV2 and TRBJ1-2; 8 bases are a match to TRBD1. The J segment lost 3 bases and the V segment lost 5 bases, leaving 2 bases of the junction unmatched. Germline lookup yields CDR1 SNHLY and CDR2 FYNNEI. This CDR3 has 13 residues. The CDR3 region has the DNA TGTGCCAGCAGTACGACAGGGGACTATGGCTACACCTTC. Translated, it gives CASSTTGDYGYTF.

This clone was counted a few times. J is TRBJ2-3 and V is TRBV3-1 (or the pseudogene TRBV3-2), with 8 bases aligning to TRBD2. In germline, CDR1 is LGHDT, CDR2 YNNKEL (reference sequence). The junction had 3 bases not matched to a gene; V was cut back by 3 bases and J by 1 base. The CDR3 has 15 residues. The CDR3 here is CASSQATSGTDTQYF. CDR3 sequence (DNA): TGTGCCAGCAGCCAGGCGACTAGCGGCACAGATACGCAGTATTTT.

The rearrangement joins TRBV3-1 (or the pseudogene TRBV3-2) to TRBJ2-3, with 7 positions matching TRBD2. The CDR3 loop spans 16 amino acids. V shed 8 bases and J 0 bases; nucleotides not matched to a gene: 11. The germline V gene encodes CDR1 LGHDT and CDR2 YNNKEL (reference sequence). The CDR3 sequence: CASSRIGGGSTDTQYF. CDR3 sequence (DNA): TGTGCCAGCTCCCGTATCGGCGGGGGAAGCACAGATACGCAGTATTTT.

The rearrangement joins TRBV27 to TRBJ2-2, with 8 bases matching TRBD1. The germline V gene encodes CDR1 MNHEY and CDR2 SMNVEV (reference sequence). This CDR3 has 15 residues. V shed 7 bases, J shed 5 bases, and the junction held 9 bases outside the gene matches. CDR3 nucleotide sequence: TGTGCCAGCACCGGGACAGGCTCGTGGACCGGGGAGCTGTTTTTT. This codes for CASTGTGSWTGELFF.

This chain joins TRBV10-3 and TRBJ1-2; 10 bases match TRBD1. CDR3 length: 14 amino acids. Trimming removed 6 bases from V and 2 bases from J; junction bases left unmatched: 3. The germline gives CDR1 ENHRY, CDR2 SYGVKD. The CDR3 DNA sequence: TGTGCCATCAGGGGGGGACAGGGGAACTATGGCTACACCTTC. Amino acids: CAIRGGQGNYGYTF.

This clone was observed at least ten times. The V and J genes are TRBV18 and TRBJ1-1; 10 nucleotides agree with TRBD1. The germline gives CDR1 KGHSH, CDR2 LQKENI. The V gene end was trimmed by 3 bases and the J gene end by 11 bases; junction bases not matched to a gene: 9. This CDR3 contains 14 residues. CDR3 loop: CASSPGQGPAGAFF. In DNA form, the CDR3 reads TGTGCCAGCTCACCGGGACAGGGGCCCGCTGGGGCTTTCTTT.

The chain combines TRBV5-4 with TRBJ2-3; D may be TRBD2 (5 bases). CDR1 SGHNT and CDR2 YYREEE come from the germline V gene (reference sequence). The CDR3 covers 15 residues. The ends were cut back, 0 bases at V and 2 bases at J, with 10 bases in the middle. The CDR3 DNA reads as TGTGCCAGCAGCTTGGAAGCGGCAACCACAGATACGCAGTATTTT. This encodes CASSLEAATTDTQYF. Full variable domain (missing parts from reference TRBV5-4 and TRBJ2-3): ETGVTQSPTHLIKTRGQQVTLRCSSQSGHNTVSWYQQALGQGPQFIFQYYREEENGRGNFPPRFSGLQFPNYSSELNVNALELDDSALYLCASSLEAATTDTQYFGPGTRLTVL.

The sample holds a few counts of this clone. This chain connects TRBV5-1 to TRBJ2-5; 10 nucleotides align to TRBD2. Germline trimming cut 6 bases from V and 1 base from J; bases unmatched to any gene: 9. Germline lookup yields CDR1 SGHRS and CDR2 YFSETQ. The CDR3 is 16 residues long. The CDR3 is CASTEMASGGQETQYF. The CDR3 DNA follows: TGCGCCAGCACGGAGATGGCTAGCGGGGGCCAAGAGACCCAGTACTTC.

Written as DNA, the CDR3 is TGTGCCAGCAGTCTTTCCTCCTACGAGCAGTACTTC. Its translation: CASSLSSYEQYF. The gene calls are TRBV28 and TRBJ2-7; D gene uncertain. V was clipped by 5 bases and J by 0 bases, with 5 bases between them. Germline assignment: CDR1 MDHEN and CDR2 SYDVKM. This CDR3 has 12 residues.

The chain carries TRBV24-1 and TRBJ2-2; 8 bases agree with TRBD2. V lost 1 base and J lost 6; bases outside the gene matches: 15. This CDR3 has 19 residues. Germline CDR1 is KGHDR and CDR2 is SFDVKD. The CDR3 protein is CATSDFGGVVNLGPGELFF. The CDR3 DNA reads TGTGCCACCAGTGATTTCGGGGGGGTTGTCAACCTAGGTCCCGGGGAGCTGTTTTTT.

The chain combines TRBV12-5 with TRBJ2-3; D remains unclear. Germline CDR1 reads LGHNT; CDR2 reads FRNRAP. The CDR3 length is 11 residues. Trimming pared 5 bases from V and 4 bases from J, leaving 4 bases between. This CDR3 is CASGLADTQYF. Here the CDR3 DNA reads TGTGCTAGTGGTCTTGCAGATACGCAGTATTTT.